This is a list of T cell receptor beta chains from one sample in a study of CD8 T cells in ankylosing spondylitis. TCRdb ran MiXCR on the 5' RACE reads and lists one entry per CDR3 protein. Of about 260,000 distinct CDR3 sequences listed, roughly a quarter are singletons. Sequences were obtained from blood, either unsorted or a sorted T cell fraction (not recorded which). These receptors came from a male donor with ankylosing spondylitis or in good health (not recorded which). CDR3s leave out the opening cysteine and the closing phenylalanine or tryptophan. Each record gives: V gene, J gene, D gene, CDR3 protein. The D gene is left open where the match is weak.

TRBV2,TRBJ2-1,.,ASSERRGDEQF
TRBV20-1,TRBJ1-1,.,SARGVWRNTEAF
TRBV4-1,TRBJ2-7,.,ASSQEGREQY
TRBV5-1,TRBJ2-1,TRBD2,ASSLVQRGGHEQF
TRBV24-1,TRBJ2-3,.,ATSDPGVSTDTQY
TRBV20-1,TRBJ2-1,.,SARDPGTGSYNEQF
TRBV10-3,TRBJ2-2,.,AISPDTGNTGELF
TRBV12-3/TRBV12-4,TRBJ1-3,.,ASSLRGYGNTIY
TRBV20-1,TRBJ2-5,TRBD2,SVGLAGLETQY
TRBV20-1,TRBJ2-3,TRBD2,SARSTAGGYTDTQY
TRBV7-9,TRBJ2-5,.,ASSPAVQETQY
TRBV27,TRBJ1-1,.,ASSLQGDTEAF
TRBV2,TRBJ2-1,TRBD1,ASRQGYNEQF
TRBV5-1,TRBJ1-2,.,ASSLDTRNYGYT
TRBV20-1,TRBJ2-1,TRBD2,SARDPAGGPINEQF
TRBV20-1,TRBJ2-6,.,SARSRDVAGANVLT
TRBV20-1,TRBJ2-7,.,SARTAKSYEQY
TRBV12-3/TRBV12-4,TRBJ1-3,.,ASSPRTGISGNTIY
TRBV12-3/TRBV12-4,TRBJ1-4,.,ASSQTRVKAEKLF
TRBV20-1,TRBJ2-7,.,SASRPEDYEQY
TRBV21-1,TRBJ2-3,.,ASSKADRDTDTQY
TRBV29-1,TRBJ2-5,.,SVVVGKETQY
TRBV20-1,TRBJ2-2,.,SARGAGSGELF
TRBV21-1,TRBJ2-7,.,ASSKAGPTYEQY
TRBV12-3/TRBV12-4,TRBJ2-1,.,ASSKGSPSYNEQF
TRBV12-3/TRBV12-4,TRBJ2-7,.,ASSFGGLYEQY
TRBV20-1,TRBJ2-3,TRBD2,SARASGLSTDTQY
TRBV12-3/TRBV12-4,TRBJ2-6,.,ATRVSGANVLT
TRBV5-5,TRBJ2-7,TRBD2,ASSKLAGDYEQY